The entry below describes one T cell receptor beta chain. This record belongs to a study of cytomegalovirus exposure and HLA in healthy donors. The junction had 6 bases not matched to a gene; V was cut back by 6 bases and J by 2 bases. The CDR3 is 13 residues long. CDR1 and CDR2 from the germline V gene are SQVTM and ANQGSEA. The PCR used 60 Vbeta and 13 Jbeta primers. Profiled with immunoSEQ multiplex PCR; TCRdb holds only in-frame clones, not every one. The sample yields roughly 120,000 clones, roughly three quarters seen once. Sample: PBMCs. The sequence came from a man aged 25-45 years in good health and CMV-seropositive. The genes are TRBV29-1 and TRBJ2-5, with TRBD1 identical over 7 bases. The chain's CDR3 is CSVGRDRQETQYF. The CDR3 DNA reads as TGCAGCGTGGGCCGGGACAGACAAGAGACCCAGTACTTC.